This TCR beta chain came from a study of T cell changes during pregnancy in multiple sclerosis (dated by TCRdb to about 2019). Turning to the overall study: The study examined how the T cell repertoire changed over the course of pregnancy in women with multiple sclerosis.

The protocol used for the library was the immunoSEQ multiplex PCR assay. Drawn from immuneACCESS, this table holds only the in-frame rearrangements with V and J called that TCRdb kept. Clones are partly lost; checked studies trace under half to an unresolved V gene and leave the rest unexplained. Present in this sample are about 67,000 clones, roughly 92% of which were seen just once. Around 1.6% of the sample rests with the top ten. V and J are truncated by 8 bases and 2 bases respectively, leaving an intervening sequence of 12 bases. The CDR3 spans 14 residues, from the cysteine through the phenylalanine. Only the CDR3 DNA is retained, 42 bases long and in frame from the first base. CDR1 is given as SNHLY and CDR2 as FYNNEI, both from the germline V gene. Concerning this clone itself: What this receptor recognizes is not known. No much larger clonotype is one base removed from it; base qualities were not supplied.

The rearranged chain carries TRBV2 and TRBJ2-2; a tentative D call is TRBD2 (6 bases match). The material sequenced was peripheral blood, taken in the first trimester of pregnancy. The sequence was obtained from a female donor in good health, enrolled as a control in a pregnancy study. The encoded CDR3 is CASRGTSNTGELFF. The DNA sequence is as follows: TGTGCCAGCCGGGGGACCAGTAACACCGGGGAGCTGTTTTTT.